This TCR beta chain was identified during a study of cytotoxic CD8 clonotypes in ibrutinib-treated CLL. Across the study: Patients attained some 25 partial and 2 complete responses; at median around 70 months, around 15 remained remitted while approximately 12 progressed. Response sampling took place at median about 12 months of treatment, range 6 to 36. Overall study findings and caveats: T-cell clonality at baseline went above that of age-matched healthy donors and rose and fell with circulating CD8+ T-cell counts. Public clonotypes showed up rarely, and on treatment they shrank or held steady.

TCRdb's copy holds only in-frame clones and misses some; the assay was immunoSEQ multiplex PCR. The top ten hold about 4.8% of the sample, which has 80,000 to 95,000 clones, roughly 77% seen once. As regards this clone: The antigen is not known.

Sequenced material: PBMCs, taken after 12 months of ibrutinib treatment. The TCR comes from a human donor with chronic lymphocytic leukemia.

DNA for the CDR3: TGTGCCAGCAGTTACGGTGCGGGCAACCGCTACGAGCAGTACTTC. This translates into CASSYGAGNRYEQYF. J is TRBJ2-7 and V is TRBV6-6, with D tentatively TRBD2 (5 bases). The V and J ends lost 2 bases and 3 bases respectively, with 14 bases between them. The CDR3 totals 15 residues. Germline V gene sequence: CDR1 MNHNY, CDR2 SVGAGI (reference sequence).